The clone carrying this TCR beta chain occurred once. Its target is unknown. The junction had 12 bases not matched to a gene; V was cut back by 4 bases and J by 2 bases. Germline CDR1 reads SGHRS; CDR2 reads YFSETQ. This CDR3 has 18 amino acids. Sequenced by immunoSEQ multiplex PCR; TCRdb stores in-frame clones only, minus some. The table has approximately 110,000 clones, approximately 85% seen once. This sample is drawn from a study of T cell responses to AZD1222 COVID-19 vaccine. Overall study results and limits: Donors in the cohort were predominantly white British and more often female, and clonal diversity was possibly underestimated. Seropositivity was recorded at baseline in only a handful of AZD1222 recipients.

V usage is TRBV5-1 and J usage is TRBJ2-2, with TRBD1 matching 9 bases. The material sequenced was peripheral blood, taken 28 days after the second AZD1222 dose. The TCR sequence derives from an adult who received the AZD1222 COVID-19 vaccine. The DNA of the CDR3 is TGCGCCAGCAGCGCACAGCCCGGGACAGGGACCAACACCGGGGAGCTGTTTTTT. Protein: CASSAQPGTGTNTGELFF.